This passage covers 32 T cell receptor beta chains from one sample sequenced in a study of T cells in Graves' hyperthyroidism and ophthalmopathy. Regions amplified from RNA transcripts were the TCR beta CDR3 regions. The HTBI primer set served for first-round RT-PCR of the TCR CDR3. TCRdb recomputed calls from the multiplex PCR reads with MiXCR, one row per CDR3 protein. Among fewer than 450,000 distinct CDR3 sequences listed, roughly 15% were seen once. The sequencing input was blood. Receptor source: a woman aged 55-70 years with Graves' ophthalmopathy.

This sequence joins TRBV19 and TRBJ2-5, with 9 positions matching TRBD2. Germline V lookup: CDR1 LNHDA, CDR2 SQIVND (reference sequence). J was trimmed by 4 bases and V by 3 bases; bases with no gene match: 3. The CDR3 is 14 amino acids. CDR3: CASSMGAGGETQYF. CDR3 in DNA: TGTGCCAGTAGTATGGGAGCGGGAGGAGAGACCCAGTACTTC.

There are many counts of this clonotype. The J gene is TRBJ2-7, the V gene TRBV27; 13 nucleotides match TRBD2. This CDR3 has 14 residues. The V and J ends lost 5 bases and 6 bases, in that order; junction bases with no gene match: 4. The germline CDR1 and CDR2 sequences are MNHEY and SMNVEV (reference sequence). The CDR3 nucleotides read TGTGCCAGCAGTCCGGGACTAGCGGGACGCGAGCAGTACTTC. Its translation: CASSPGLAGREQYF.

This clonotype was counted ten times or more. The chain employs TRBV7-3 and TRBJ2-3; D gene uncertain. Between the trimmed V and J ends, which lost 0 bases and 0 bases, there was a span of 7 bases. The CDR3 loop spans 15 amino acids. The germline V gene encodes CDR1 SGHTA and CDR2 FQGTGA. CDR3 nucleotides: TGTGCCAGCAGCTTAACGAGCGAGAGCACAGATACGCAGTATTTT. Residues: CASSLTSESTDTQYF.

This clonotype was detected a few times. Possible read error: a much larger clone is one base away. This chain connects TRBV20-1 to TRBJ1-5; D call uncertain. From germline, CDR1 is DFQATT and CDR2 SNEGSKA (reference sequence). The CDR3 has 12 amino acids. CDR3 protein: CSARDPNQPHHF. Written as DNA, the CDR3 is TGCAGTGCTAGAGATCCCAATCAGCCCCATCATTTT.

V is TRBV28 and J is TRBJ1-2; TRBD1 is a possible D gene (6 bases). The CDR3 consists of 13 residues. Germline V gene lookup returns CDR1 MDHEN and CDR2 SYDVKM. Trimming left V 7 bases short and J 5 bases short, with 14 bases between. The CDR3 protein is CASTRGIRYGYTF. For the CDR3, the DNA is TGTGCCAGCACCAGGGGAATCCGGTATGGCTACACCTTC.

This clonotype was counted many times. The J gene is TRBJ2-1, the V gene TRBV27; TRBD2 agrees at 7 bases. The V gene end was trimmed by 5 bases and the J gene end by 8 bases; junction bases not matched to a gene: 12. The CDR3 is 15 amino acids. Germline values: CDR1 MNHEY, CDR2 SMNVEV (reference sequence). The CDR3 loop is CASSPWTRPFYEQFF. The CDR3 region has the DNA TGTGCCAGCAGTCCCTGGACTAGACCCTTCTATGAGCAGTTCTTC.

This clonotype was recorded many times. J is TRBJ2-3 and V is TRBV5-1, with 9 bases identical to TRBD2. The CDR3 extends over 15 amino acids. Trimming at V came to 7 bases and at J to 3 bases, leaving 9 bases not matched to a gene. Germline assignment: CDR1 SGHRS and CDR2 YFSETQ. CDR3 sequence (DNA): TGCGCCAGCTCGAGGACTAGCGCTAGGACAGATACGCAGTATTTT. Translating gives CASSRTSARTDTQYF.

The chain uses TRBV12-3 or TRBV12-4 and TRBJ2-5, with D tentatively TRBD1 (6 bases). The CDR3 runs 14 residues. The ends were cut back, 3 bases at V and 5 bases at J, with 13 bases in the middle. The CDR3, as DNA: TGTGCCAGCAGTTTGTCACAGGGTCAGGAGACCCAGTACTTC. Amino acids: CASSLSQGQETQYF.

The rearrangement joins TRBV29-1 to TRBJ1-2; the D is unclear. Germline CDR1 and CDR2: SQVTM and ANQGSEA. Trimming took off 6 bases at V and 5 bases at J, with 13 bases between the two ends. The CDR3 has 12 residues. The CDR3 loop is CSVSSESYGYTF. The DNA of the CDR3 is TGCAGCGTCTCCTCCGAGAGTTATGGCTACACCTTC.

Ten or more counts support this clonotype. This sequence joins TRBV7-8 and TRBJ2-2; 9 bases line up with TRBD1. The germline V gene encodes CDR1 SGHVS and CDR2 FQNEAQ. The junction had 10 bases not matched to a gene; V was cut back by 5 bases and J by 9 bases. The CDR3 is 15 amino acids. The CDR3 loop is CASSAQPGQGRELFF. In DNA form, the CDR3 reads TGTGCCAGCAGCGCCCAACCGGGACAGGGAAGGGAGCTGTTTTTT.

The rearrangement links TRBV5-4 to TRBJ2-3, with D unclear. CDR1 is SGHNT and CDR2 is YYREEE in the germline V gene (reference sequence). Trimming shortened V by 0 bases and J by 0 bases, and 11 bases separated the two germline ends. CDR3 length: 16 residues. The CDR3 coding sequence is TGTGCCAGCAGCTTGGTTTGGTCGCGGAGCACAGATACGCAGTATTTT. Its translation: CASSLVWSRSTDTQYF.

This clonotype was seen at least ten times. The V call is TRBV20-1, the J call TRBJ1-1, with D tentatively TRBD1 (5 bases). The CDR3 is made up of 12 amino acids. Germline CDR1 DFQATT, CDR2 SNEGSKA (reference sequence). The ends were cut back, 5 bases at V and 6 bases at J, with 13 bases in the middle. The CDR3 spells CSAGTDWSEAFF. The CDR3 DNA reads TGCAGTGCTGGGACTGATTGGTCTGAAGCTTTCTTT.

This clonotype was counted at least ten times. The chain employs TRBV7-8 and TRBJ2-1; D remains ambiguous. Trimming removed 6 bases at V and 9 bases at J, with 15 bases between. Per the germline V gene, CDR1 is SGHVS and CDR2 is FQNEAQ. The CDR3 sequence is 13 residues long. CDR3 region: CASSQGLGAEQFF. As DNA, the CDR3 is TGTGCCAGCAGTCAAGGGCTTGGCGCTGAGCAGTTCTTC.

There are many counts of this clonotype. The chain uses TRBV20-1 and TRBJ2-5, with no clear D. Trimming pared 5 bases from V and 5 bases from J, leaving 6 bases between. This CDR3 is built from 10 residues. The germline gives CDR1 DFQATT, CDR2 SNEGSKA (reference sequence). DNA of the CDR3: TGCAGTGCTTCTCTTGAGACCCAGTACTTC. Its translation: CSASLETQYF.

This clonotype was found a few times. The chain joins TRBV24-1 to TRBJ2-2; 10 positions agree with TRBD2. V lost 4 bases to trimming and J lost 3 bases; unmatched junction nucleotides: 7. CDR1 and CDR2 from the germline V gene are KGHDR and SFDVKD. This CDR3 comprises 17 residues. The CDR3 region is CATSDPAGGSHTGELFF. The CDR3 DNA is TGTGCCACCAGTGACCCAGCGGGAGGGTCCCACACCGGGGAGCTGTTTTTT.

This clonotype was found a few times. V usage is TRBV13 and J usage is TRBJ2-7, with 9 bases that match TRBD1. Germline V gives CDR1 PRHDT, CDR2 FYEKMQ (reference sequence). This CDR3 is 15 amino acids long. After removal of 4 bases from V and 3 bases from J, the junction contained 7 bases not matched to a gene. As DNA, the CDR3 is TGTGCCAGCAGCTCCAGGACAGGGGCGTTCTACGAGCAGTACTTC. It is translated as CASSSRTGAFYEQYF. Variable domain in full (rest from reference TRBV13 and TRBJ2-7): AAGVIQSPRHLIKEKRETATLKCYPIPRHDTVYWYQQGPGQDPQFLISFYEKMQSDKGSIPDRFSAQQFSDYHSELNMSSLELGDSALYFCASSSRTGAFYEQYFGPGTRLTVT.

This clonotype was recorded at least ten times. The V and J genes are TRBV28 and TRBJ1-4, with D hard to call. This CDR3 contains 15 residues. Trimming left V 3 bases short and J 7 bases short, with 15 bases between. Germline V gene lookup returns CDR1 MDHEN and CDR2 SYDVKM. The CDR3 spells CASSFRGGHSEKLFF. The CDR3 region has the DNA TGTGCCAGCAGTTTTCGTGGAGGCCACTCTGAAAAACTGTTTTTT.

The rearrangement uses TRBV6-5 and TRBJ2-1; D is perhaps TRBD1 (6 bases). Looked up from germline, CDR1 is MNHEY and CDR2 is SVGAGI. The ends were cut back, 2 bases at V and 4 bases at J, with 9 bases in the middle. The CDR3 length is 14 residues. CDR3 in DNA: TGTGCCAGCAGTTACACAGGACAGTACAATGAGCAGTTCTTC. This translates into CASSYTGQYNEQFF.

In its sample, this clonotype was seen many times. The chain links TRBV5-1 to TRBJ2-1; possibly TRBD1 for D (5 bases). This CDR3 spans 14 amino acids. The germline gives CDR1 SGHRS, CDR2 YFSETQ. V was trimmed by 1 base and J by 3 bases, leaving 8 bases between them. The CDR3 sequence is CASSLQGDYNEQFF. The DNA of the CDR3 is TGCGCCAGCAGCTTGCAAGGGGACTACAATGAGCAGTTCTTC.

This clonotype has only a few counts. A much larger clone lies a single base off, so this may be a read error. This chain connects TRBV28 to TRBJ2-1, with D hard to call. Deletions cut 2 bases from V and 4 bases from J, with 3 bases between. This CDR3 comprises 12 residues. The germline CDR1 and CDR2 sequences are MDHEN and SYDVKM. The CDR3 sequence: CASSLMYNEQFF. The CDR3 DNA reads as TGTGCCAGCAGTTTAATGTACAATGAGCAGTTCTTC.

The V gene is TRBV20-1, the J gene TRBJ2-1, with TRBD2 matching 14 bases. The ends lost 6 bases at V and 2 bases at J; junction bases unmatched: 6. The V gene's germline CDR1 is DFQATT and CDR2 SNEGSKA (reference sequence). The CDR3 is 16 amino acids. The DNA of the CDR3 is TGCAGTGCAGGGACTAGCGGGAGAGTAACCTACAATGAGCAGTTCTTC. Translating it yields CSAGTSGRVTYNEQFF.

The chain recombines TRBV7-9 with TRBJ2-7; tentatively, D is TRBD1 (5 bases). CDR3 length: 15 residues. V was trimmed by 5 bases and J by 0 bases, leaving 14 bases between them. CDR1 SEHNR and CDR2 FQNEAQ come from the germline V gene (reference sequence). CDR3 in amino acids: CASSPRTGTSYEQYF. The CDR3 region has the DNA TGTGCCAGCAGCCCCCGTACAGGAACCTCCTACGAGCAGTACTTC.

This clonotype was counted many times. The V call is TRBV11-2, the J call TRBJ2-7; TRBD1 aligns across 7 bases. Losses at the gene ends were 5 bases for V and 3 bases for J; bases not matched to a gene: 13. This CDR3 spans 16 amino acids. Looked up from germline, CDR1 is SGHAT and CDR2 is FQNNGV. CDR3 coding DNA: TGTGCCAGCAGCAACATACGACAGGGTTTGGGCTACGAGCAGTACTTC. The encoded protein is CASSNIRQGLGYEQYF.

This clonotype was recorded at least ten times. The rearrangement uses TRBV7-2 and TRBJ2-5; tentatively, D is TRBD2 (6 bases). The CDR3 loop spans 16 amino acids. Trimming removed 5 bases at V and 4 bases at J, with 20 bases between. Germline CDR1 SGHTA, CDR2 FQGNSA. CDR3 DNA: TGTGCCAGCAGCAAGGAGAGCACCCTGGGGGGAGAGACCCAGTACTTC. Its protein is CASSKESTLGGETQYF.

The table lists this clonotype with many counts. The chain combines TRBV13 with TRBJ2-1; weak D call: TRBD2 (7 bases). The CDR3 is 16 residues long. CDR1 is PRHDT and CDR2 is FYEKMQ in the germline V gene (reference sequence). Trimming left V 5 bases short and J 3 bases short, with 17 bases between. In nucleotides, the CDR3 is TGTGCCAGCAGCGTGCTAGGGGGGGCCGGCTACAATGAGCAGTTCTTC. Amino acid sequence: CASSVLGGAGYNEQFF.

This CDR3 reads CAAVRDRNYEQYF. CDR3 coding DNA: TGTGCCGCGGTCCGGGACAGGAACTACGAGCAGTACTTC. This rearrangement joins TRBV2 to TRBJ2-7, with 8 nucleotides matching TRBD1. Trimming removed 11 bases from V and 3 bases from J; junction bases left unmatched: 9. The germline gives CDR1 SNHLY, CDR2 FYNNEI. There are 13 residues in the CDR3.

V gene TRBV20-1 combines with J gene TRBJ2-7; 8 bases fit TRBD2. After removal of 3 bases from V and 3 bases from J, the junction contained 7 bases not matched to a gene. Germline V lookup: CDR1 DFQATT, CDR2 SNEGSKA (reference sequence). The CDR3 has 14 amino acids. CDR3 sequence reads: CSASRPGGVYEQYF. The CDR3 DNA reads TGCAGTGCTAGCCGCCCGGGAGGGGTCTACGAGCAGTACTTC.

This clonotype turned up a few times. The chain uses TRBV6-5 and TRBJ1-6; 7 nucleotides match TRBD1. Losses at the gene ends were 0 bases for V and 8 bases for J; bases not matched to a gene: 4. This CDR3 has 15 amino acids. Per germline, CDR1 MNHEY and CDR2 SVGAGI. The CDR3 DNA sequence: TGTGCCAGCAGTTACTCGGAGGGGGCGTATTCACCCCTCCACTTT. Protein product: CASSYSEGAYSPLHF.

This clonotype was seen at least ten times. CDR3 region: CSASGTSDSPLHF. Written as DNA, the CDR3 is TGCAGTGCTTCCGGGACATCCGATTCACCCCTCCACTTT. The J gene is TRBJ1-6, the V gene TRBV20-1, with D possibly TRBD1 on 6 matching bases. Per the germline V gene, CDR1 is DFQATT and CDR2 is SNEGSKA (reference sequence). Trimming left V 5 bases short and J 8 bases short, with 13 bases between. This CDR3 region has 13 residues.

This clonotype showed up many times. J is TRBJ2-1 and V is TRBV25-1; TRBD2 aligns across 7 bases. Germline lookup yields CDR1 MGHDK and CDR2 SYGVNS. CDR3 length: 16 amino acids. Trimming at V came to 5 bases and at J to 0 bases, leaving 7 bases not matched to a gene. The DNA of the CDR3 is TGTGCCAGCAGTCTGTCGGGCGGGAGCTCCTACAATGAGCAGTTCTTC. This gives the protein CASSLSGGSSYNEQFF.

This clonotype was found many times. This chain links TRBV3-1 with TRBJ1-4; no firm D call. Germline V CDR1 and CDR2: LGHDT, YNNKEL (reference sequence). This CDR3 has 16 amino acids. V was clipped by 4 bases and J by 10 bases, with 22 bases between them. The CDR3 region is CASSLLGGSNEGKLFF. DNA for the CDR3: TGTGCCAGCAGCCTTTTGGGCGGCTCCAATGAAGGAAAACTGTTTTTT.

The V and J genes are TRBV29-1 and TRBJ2-1; TRBD2 is a possible D gene (7 bases). Germline CDR1 SQVTM, CDR2 ANQGSEA. V lost 0 bases to trimming and J lost 0 bases, with 15 bases between them. The CDR3 has 17 residues. CDR3 nucleotides: TGCAGCGTTGAAGACCTGGGGGGGCTAGCCTCCTACAATGAGCAGTTCTTC. Translation: CSVEDLGGLASYNEQFF.